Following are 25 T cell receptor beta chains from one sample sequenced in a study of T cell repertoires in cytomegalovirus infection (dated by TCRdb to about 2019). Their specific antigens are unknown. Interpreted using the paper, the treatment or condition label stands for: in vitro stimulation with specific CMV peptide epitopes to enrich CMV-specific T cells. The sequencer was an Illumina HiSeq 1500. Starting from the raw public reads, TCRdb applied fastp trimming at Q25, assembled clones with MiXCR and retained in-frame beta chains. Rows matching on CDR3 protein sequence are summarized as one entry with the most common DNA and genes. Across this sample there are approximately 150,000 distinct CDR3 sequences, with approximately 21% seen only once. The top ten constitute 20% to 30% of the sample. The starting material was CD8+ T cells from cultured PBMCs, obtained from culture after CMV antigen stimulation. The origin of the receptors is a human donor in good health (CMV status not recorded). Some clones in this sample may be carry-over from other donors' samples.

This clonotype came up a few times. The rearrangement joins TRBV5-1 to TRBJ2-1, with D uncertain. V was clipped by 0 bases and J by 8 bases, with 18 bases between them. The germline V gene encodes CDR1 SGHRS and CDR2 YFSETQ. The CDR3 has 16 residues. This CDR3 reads CASSLAGNLFSDEQFF. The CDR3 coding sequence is TGCGCCAGCAGCTTGGCCGGTAACCTTTTTTCGGATGAGCAGTTCTTC.

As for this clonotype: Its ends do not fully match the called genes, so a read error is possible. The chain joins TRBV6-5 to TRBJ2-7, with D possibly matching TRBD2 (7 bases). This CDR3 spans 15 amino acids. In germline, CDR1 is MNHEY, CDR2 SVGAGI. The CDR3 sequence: CASSYYQGGGDEQYF. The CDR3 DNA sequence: TGTGCCAGCAGCTACTACCAGGGAGGGGGTGACGAGCAGTACTTC.

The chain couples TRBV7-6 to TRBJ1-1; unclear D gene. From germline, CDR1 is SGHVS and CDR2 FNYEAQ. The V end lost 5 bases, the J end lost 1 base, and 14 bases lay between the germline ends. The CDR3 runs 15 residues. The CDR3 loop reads CASSPRTRRNTEAFF. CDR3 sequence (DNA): TGTGCCAGCAGCCCCCGCACGCGCCGGAACACTGAAGCTTTCTTT.

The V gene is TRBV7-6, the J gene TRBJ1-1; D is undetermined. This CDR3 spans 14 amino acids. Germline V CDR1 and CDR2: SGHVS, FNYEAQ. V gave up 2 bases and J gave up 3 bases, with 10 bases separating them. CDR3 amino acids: CASSLKARYTEAFF. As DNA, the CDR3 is TGTGCCAGCAGCTTAAAGGCACGCTACACTGAAGCTTTCTTT.

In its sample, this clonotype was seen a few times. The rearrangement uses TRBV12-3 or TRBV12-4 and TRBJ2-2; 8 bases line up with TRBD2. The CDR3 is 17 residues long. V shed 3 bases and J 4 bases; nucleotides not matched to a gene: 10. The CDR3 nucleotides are TGTGCCAGCAGTTTGCCCAACGGGGGGGGCTTCACCGGGGAGCTGTTTTTT. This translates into CASSLPNGGGFTGELFF.

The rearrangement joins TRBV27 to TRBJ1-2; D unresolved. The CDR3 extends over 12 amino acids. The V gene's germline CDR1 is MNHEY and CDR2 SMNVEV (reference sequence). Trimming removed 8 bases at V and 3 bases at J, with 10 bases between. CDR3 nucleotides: TGTGCCAGCGGACGGGATTACTATGGCTACACCTTC. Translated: CASGRDYYGYTF.

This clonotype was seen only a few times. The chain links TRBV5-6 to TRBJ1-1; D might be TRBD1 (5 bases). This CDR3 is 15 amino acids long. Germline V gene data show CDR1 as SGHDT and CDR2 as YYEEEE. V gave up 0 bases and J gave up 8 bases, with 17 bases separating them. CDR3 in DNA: TGTGCCAGCAGCTTGGCTGGGGCTCTACCTTTGGAAGCTTTCTTT. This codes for CASSLAGALPLEAFF.

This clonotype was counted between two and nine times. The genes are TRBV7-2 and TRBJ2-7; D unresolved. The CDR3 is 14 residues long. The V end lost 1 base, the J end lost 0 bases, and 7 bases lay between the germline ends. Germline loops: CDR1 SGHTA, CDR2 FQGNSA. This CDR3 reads CASSLGGPSYEQYF. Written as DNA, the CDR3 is TGTGCCAGCAGCTTAGGTGGCCCCTCCTACGAGCAGTACTTC.

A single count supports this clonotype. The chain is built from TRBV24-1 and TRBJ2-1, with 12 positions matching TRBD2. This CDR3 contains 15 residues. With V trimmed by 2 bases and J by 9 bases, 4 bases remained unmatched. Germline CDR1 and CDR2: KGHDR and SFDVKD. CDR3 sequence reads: CATSDSGTSGFEQFF. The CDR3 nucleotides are TGTGCCACCAGTGATTCCGGGACTAGCGGGTTTGAGCAGTTCTTC.

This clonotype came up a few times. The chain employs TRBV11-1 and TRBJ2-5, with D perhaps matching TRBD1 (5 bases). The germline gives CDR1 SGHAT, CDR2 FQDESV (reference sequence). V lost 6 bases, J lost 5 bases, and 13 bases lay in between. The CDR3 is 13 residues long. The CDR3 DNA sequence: TGTGCCAGCAGTTCAGGGATTCGGGAGACCCAGTACTTC. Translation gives CASSSGIRETQYF.

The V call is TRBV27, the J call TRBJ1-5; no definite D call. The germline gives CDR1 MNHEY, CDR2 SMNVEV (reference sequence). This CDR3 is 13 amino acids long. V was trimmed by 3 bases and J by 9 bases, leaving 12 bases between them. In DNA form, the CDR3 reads TGTGCCAGCAGTTTTGTGCGTTCTGGGCCCCAGCATTTT. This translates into CASSFVRSGPQHF.

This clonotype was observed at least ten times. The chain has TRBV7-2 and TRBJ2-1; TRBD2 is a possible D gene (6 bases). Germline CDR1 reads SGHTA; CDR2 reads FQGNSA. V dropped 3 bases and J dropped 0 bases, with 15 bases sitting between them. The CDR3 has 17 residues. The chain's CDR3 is CASSLNNGGYSYNEQFF. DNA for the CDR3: TGTGCCAGCAGCTTGAATAACGGGGGATACTCCTACAATGAGCAGTTCTTC.

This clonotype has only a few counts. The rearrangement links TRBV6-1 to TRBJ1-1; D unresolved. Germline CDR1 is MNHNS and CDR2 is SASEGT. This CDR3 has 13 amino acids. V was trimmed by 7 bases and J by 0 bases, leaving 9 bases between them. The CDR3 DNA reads TGTGCCAGCATTGGACTGATGAACACTGAAGCTTTCTTT. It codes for CASIGLMNTEAFF.

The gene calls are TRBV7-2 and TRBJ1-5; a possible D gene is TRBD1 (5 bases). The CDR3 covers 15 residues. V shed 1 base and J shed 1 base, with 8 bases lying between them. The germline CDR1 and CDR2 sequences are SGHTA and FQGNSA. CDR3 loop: CASSLVWGSNQPQHF. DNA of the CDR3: TGTGCCAGCAGCTTAGTGTGGGGGAGCAATCAGCCCCAGCATTTT. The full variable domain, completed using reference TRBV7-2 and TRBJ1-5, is GAGVSQSPSNKVTEKGKDVELRCDPISGHTALYWYRQSLGQGLEFLIYFQGNSAPDKSGLPSDRFSAERTGGSVSTLTIQRTQQEDSAVYLCASSLVWGSNQPQHFGDGTRLSIL.

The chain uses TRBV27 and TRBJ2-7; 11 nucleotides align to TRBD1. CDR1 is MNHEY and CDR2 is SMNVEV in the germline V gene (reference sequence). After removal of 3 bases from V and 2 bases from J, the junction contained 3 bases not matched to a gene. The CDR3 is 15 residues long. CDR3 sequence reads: CASSLGQGGPYEQYF. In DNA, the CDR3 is TGTGCCAGCAGTTTGGGACAGGGGGGCCCCTACGAGCAGTACTTC.

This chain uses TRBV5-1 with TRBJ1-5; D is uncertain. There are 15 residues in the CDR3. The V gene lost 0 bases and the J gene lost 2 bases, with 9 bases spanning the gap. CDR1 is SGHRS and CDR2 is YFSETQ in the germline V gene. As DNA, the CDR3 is TGCGCCAGCAGCTTGGGCTGGGGAGGCAATCAGCCCCAGCATTTT. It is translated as CASSLGWGGNQPQHF.

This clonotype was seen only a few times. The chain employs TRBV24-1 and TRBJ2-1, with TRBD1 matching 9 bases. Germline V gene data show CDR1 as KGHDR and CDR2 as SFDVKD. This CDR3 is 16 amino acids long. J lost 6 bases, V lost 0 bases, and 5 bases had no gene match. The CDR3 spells CATSDLWDREPNEQFF. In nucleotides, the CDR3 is TGTGCCACCAGTGATTTGTGGGACAGGGAGCCCAATGAGCAGTTCTTC.

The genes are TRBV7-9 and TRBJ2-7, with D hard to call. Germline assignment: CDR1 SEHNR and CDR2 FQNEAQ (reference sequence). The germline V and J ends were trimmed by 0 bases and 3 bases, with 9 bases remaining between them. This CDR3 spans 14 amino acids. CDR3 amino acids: CASSLAQANYEQYF. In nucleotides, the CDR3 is TGTGCCAGCAGCTTAGCGCAGGCTAACTACGAGCAGTACTTC.

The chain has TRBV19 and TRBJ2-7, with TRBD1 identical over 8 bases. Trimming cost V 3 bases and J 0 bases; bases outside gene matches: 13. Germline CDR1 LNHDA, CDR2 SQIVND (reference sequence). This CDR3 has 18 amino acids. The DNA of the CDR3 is TGTGCCAGTAGTATTACCGGGACAGGCCCTCGAAGCTCCTACGAGCAGTACTTC. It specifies CASSITGTGPRSSYEQYF. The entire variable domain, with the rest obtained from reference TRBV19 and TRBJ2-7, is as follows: DGGITQSPKYLFRKEGQNVTLSCEQNLNHDAMYWYRQDPGQGLRLIYYSQIVNDFQKGDIAEGYSVSREKKESFPLTVTSAQKNPTAFYLCASSITGTGPRSSYEQYFGPGTRLTVT.

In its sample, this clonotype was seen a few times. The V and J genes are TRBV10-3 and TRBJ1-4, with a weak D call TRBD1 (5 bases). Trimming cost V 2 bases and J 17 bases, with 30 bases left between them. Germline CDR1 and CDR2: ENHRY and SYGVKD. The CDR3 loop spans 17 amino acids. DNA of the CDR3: TGTGCCATCAGTGAGGGCCCCAGGGACCCCGATAGAAGGAGGCTTTTTTTT. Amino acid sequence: CAISEGPRDPDRRRLFF.

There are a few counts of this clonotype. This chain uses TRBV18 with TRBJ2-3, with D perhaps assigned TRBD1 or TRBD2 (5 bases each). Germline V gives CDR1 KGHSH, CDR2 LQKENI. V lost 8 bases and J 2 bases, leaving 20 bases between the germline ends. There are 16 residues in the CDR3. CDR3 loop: CASTKTGPELTDTQYF. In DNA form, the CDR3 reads TGTGCCAGCACTAAAACGGGGCCGGAACTCACAGATACGCAGTATTTT.

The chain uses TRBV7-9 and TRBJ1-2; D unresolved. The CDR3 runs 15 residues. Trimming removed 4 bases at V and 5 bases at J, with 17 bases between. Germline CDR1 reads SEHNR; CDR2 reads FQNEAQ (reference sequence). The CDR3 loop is CASSSSSLRHYGYTF. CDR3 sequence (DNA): TGTGCCAGCAGCTCCTCCTCATTGAGACATTATGGCTACACCTTC.

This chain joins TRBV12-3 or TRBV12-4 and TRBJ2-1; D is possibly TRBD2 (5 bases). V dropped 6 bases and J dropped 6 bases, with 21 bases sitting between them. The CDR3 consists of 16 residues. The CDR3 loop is CASSSPDWRVSNEQFF. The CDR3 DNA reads TGTGCCAGCAGCTCCCCGGACTGGCGGGTGTCCAATGAGCAGTTCTTC.

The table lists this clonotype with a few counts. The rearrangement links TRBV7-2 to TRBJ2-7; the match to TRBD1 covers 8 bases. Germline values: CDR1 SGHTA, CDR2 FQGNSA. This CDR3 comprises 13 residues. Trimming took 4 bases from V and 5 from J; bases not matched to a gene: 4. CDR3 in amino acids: CASSSDRVHEQYF. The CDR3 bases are TGTGCCAGCAGCTCGGACAGGGTTCACGAGCAGTACTTC.

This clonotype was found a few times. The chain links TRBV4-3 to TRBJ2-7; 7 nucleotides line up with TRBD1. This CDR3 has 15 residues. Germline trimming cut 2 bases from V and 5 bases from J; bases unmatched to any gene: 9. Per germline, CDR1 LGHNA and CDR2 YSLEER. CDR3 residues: CASSQQSTGYNEQYF. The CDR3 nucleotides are TGCGCCAGCAGCCAACAATCGACAGGGTACAACGAGCAGTACTTC.